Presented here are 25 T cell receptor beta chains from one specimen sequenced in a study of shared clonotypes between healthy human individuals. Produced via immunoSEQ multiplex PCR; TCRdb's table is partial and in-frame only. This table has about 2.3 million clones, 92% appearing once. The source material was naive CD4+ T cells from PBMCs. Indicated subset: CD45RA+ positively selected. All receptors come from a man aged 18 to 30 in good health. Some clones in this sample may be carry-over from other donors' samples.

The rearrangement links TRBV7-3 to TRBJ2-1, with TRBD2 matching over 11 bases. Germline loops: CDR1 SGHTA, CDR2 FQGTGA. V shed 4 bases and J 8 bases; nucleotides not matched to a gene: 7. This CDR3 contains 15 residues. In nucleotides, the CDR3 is TGTGCCAGCAGCTCCTTAGCGGGAGGGTCGTATGAGCAGTTCTTC. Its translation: CASSSLAGGSYEQFF.

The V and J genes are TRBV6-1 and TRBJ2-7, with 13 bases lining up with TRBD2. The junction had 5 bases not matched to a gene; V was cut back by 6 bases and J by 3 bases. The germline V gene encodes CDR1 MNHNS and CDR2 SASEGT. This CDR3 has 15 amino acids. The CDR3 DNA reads TGTGCCAGCAGACGGACTAGCGGGAGTGTCTACGAGCAGTACTTC. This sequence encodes CASRRTSGSVYEQYF.

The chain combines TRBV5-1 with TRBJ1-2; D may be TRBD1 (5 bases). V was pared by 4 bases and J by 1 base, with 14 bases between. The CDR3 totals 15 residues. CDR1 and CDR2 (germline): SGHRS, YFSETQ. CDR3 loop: CASSMGTGSNYGYTF. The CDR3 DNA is TGCGCCAGCAGCATGGGGACGGGAAGTAACTATGGCTACACCTTC.

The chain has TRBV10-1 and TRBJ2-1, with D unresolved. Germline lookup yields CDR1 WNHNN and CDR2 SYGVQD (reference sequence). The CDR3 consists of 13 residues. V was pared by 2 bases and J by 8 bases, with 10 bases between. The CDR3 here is CASSERVDHEQFF. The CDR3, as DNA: TGCGCCAGCAGTGAGAGGGTCGACCATGAGCAGTTCTTC.

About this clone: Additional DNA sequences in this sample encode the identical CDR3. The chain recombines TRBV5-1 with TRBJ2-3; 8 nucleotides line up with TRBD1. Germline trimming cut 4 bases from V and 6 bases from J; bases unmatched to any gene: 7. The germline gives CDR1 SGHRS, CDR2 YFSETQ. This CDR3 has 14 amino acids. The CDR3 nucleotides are TGCGCCAGCAGCCCAGGACAGGGACCCGATACGCAGTATTTT. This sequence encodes CASSPGQGPDTQYF.

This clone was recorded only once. This chain's CDR3 is CASSNGDGYTF. The CDR3 DNA reads as TGTGCCAGCAGCAACGGGGATGGCTACACCTTC. This sequence joins TRBV6-5 and TRBJ1-2; no clear D. The CDR3 consists of 11 residues. The germline gives CDR1 MNHEY, CDR2 SVGAGI. V was pared by 6 bases and J by 6 bases, with 8 bases between.

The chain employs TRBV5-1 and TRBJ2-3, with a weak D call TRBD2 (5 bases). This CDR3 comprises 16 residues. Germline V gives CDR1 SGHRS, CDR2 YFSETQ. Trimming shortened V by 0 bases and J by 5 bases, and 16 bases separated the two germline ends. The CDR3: CASSLAGTRDQDTQYF. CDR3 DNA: TGCGCCAGCAGCTTGGCCGGCACTCGGGATCAAGATACGCAGTATTTT.

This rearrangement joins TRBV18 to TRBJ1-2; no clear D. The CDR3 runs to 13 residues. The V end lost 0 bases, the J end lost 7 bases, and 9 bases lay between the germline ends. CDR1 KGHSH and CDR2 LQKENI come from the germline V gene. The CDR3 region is CASSPPELFGYTF. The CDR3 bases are TGTGCCAGCTCACCACCAGAATTATTTGGCTACACCTTC.

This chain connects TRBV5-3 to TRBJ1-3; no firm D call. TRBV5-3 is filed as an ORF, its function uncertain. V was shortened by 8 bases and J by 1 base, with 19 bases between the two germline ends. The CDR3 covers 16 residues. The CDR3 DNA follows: TGTGCCAGGGACTCTGGGCGGCTGCCATCTGGAAACACCATATATTTT. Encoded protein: CARDSGRLPSGNTIYF.

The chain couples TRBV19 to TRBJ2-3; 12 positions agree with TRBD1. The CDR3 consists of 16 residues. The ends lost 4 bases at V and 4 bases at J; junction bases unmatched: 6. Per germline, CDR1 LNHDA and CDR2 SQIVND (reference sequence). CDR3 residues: CASSTPGTGGPDTQYF. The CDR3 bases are TGTGCCAGTAGTACACCCGGGACAGGGGGCCCAGATACGCAGTATTTT.

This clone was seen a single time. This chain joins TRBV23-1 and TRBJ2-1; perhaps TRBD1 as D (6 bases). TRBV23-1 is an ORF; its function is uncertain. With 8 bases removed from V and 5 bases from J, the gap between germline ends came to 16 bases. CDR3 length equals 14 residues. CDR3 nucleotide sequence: TGCGCCAGCCCCAGAGGACAGATTAACAATGAGCAGTTCTTC. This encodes CASPRGQINNEQFF.

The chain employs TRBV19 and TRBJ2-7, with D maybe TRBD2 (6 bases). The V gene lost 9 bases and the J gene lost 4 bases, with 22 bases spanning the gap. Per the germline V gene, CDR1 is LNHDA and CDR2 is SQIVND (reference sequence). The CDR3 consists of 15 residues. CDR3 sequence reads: CASSHAASARYEQYF. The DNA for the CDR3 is TGTGCCAGCAGCCACGCGGCTAGCGCTCGGTACGAGCAGTACTTC.

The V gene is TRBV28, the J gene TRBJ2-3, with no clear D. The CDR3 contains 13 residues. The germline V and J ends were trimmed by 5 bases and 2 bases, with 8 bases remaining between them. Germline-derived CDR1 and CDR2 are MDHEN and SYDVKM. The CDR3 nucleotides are TGTGCCAGCAGTGCTCCCCCCACAGATACGCAGTATTTT. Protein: CASSAPPTDTQYF.

The CDR3 is CASTTGTEAYEQYF. DNA of the CDR3: TGTGCCAGCACCACAGGGACGGAAGCCTACGAGCAGTACTTC. The rearrangement uses TRBV28 and TRBJ2-7; weak D call: TRBD1 (6 bases). V lost 7 bases and J lost 2, with 15 bases in between. CDR1 is MDHEN, CDR2 SYDVKM, per germline. The CDR3 consists of 14 residues.

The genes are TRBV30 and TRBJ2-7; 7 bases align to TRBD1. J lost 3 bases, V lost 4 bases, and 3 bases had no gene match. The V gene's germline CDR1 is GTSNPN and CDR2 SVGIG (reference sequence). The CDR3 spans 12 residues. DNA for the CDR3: TGTGCCTGGACCCGACAGGGCTACGAGCAGTACTTC. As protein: CAWTRQGYEQYF.

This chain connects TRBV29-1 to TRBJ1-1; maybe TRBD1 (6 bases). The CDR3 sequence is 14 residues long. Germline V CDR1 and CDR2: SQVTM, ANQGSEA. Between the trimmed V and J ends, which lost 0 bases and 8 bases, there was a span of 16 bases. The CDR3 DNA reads TGCAGCGTTGAAGAAGGAGGGGGGGTTTCAGAAGCTTTCTTT. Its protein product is CSVEEGGGVSEAFF. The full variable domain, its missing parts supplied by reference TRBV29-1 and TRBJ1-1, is SAVISQKPSRDICQRGTSLTIQCQVDSQVTMMFWYRQQPGQSLTLIATANQGSEATYESGFVIDKFPISRPNLTFSTLTVSNMSPEDSSIYLCSVEEGGGVSEAFFGQGTRLTVV.

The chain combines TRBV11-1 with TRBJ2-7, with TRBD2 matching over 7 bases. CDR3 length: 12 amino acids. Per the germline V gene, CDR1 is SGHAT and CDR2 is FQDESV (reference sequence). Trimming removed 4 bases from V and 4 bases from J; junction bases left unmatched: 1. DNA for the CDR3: TGTGCCAGCAGCTCTAGCGGATACGAGCAGTACTTC. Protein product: CASSSSGYEQYF.

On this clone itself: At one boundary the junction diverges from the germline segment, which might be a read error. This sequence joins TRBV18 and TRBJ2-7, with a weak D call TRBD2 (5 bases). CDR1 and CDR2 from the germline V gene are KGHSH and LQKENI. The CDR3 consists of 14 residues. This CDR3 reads CAGSPPDLDYEQYF. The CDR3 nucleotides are TGTGCCGGCTCACCGCCGGACTTAGACTACGAGCAGTACTTC.

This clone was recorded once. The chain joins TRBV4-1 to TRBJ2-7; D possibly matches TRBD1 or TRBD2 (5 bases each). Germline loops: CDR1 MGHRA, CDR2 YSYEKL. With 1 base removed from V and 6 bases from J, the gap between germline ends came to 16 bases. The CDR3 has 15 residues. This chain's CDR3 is CASSQALLGEREQYF. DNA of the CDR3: TGCGCCAGCAGCCAAGCACTTTTGGGGGAACGCGAGCAGTACTTC.

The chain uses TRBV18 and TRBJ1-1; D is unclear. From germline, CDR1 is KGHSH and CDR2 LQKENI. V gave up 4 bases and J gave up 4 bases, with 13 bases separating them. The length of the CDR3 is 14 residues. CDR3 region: CASSLQDKGTEAFF. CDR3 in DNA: TGTGCCAGCTCACTCCAAGACAAGGGCACTGAAGCTTTCTTT.

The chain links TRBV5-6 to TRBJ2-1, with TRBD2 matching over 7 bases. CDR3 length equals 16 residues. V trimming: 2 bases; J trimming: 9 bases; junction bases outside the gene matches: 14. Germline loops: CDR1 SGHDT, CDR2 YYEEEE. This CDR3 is CASSFWRESLYGEQFF. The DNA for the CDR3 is TGTGCCAGCAGCTTTTGGCGGGAGAGTTTATATGGTGAGCAGTTCTTC. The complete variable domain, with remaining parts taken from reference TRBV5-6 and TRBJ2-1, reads DAGVTQSPTHLIKTRGQQVTLRCSPKSGHDTVSWYQQALGQGPQFIFQYYEEEERQRGNFPDRFSGHQFPNYSSELNVNALLLGDSALYLCASSFWRESLYGEQFFGPGTRLTVL.

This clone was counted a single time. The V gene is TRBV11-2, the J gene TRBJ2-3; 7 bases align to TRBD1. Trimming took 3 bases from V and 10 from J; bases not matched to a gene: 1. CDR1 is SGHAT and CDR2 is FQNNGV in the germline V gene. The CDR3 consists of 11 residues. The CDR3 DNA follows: TGTGCCAGCAGCTTGGGACAGCCGCAGTATTTT. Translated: CASSLGQPQYF. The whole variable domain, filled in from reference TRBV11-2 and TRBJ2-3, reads EAGVAQSPRYKIIEKRQSVAFWCNPISGHATLYWYQQILGQGPKLLIQFQNNGVVDDSQLPKDRFSAERLKGVDSTLKIQPAKLEDSAVYLCASSLGQPQYFGPGTRLTVL.

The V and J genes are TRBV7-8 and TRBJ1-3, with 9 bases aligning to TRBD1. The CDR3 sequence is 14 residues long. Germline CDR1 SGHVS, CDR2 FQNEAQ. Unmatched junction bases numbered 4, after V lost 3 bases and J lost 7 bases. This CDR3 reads CASSFGQGKNTIYF. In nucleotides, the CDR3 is TGTGCCAGCAGCTTTGGACAGGGGAAGAACACCATATATTTT.

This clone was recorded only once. CDR3 region: CASSLGRGDTEAFF. CDR3 in DNA: TGCGCCAGCAGCTTGGGCAGGGGGGACACTGAAGCTTTCTTT. The V and J genes are TRBV5-1 and TRBJ1-1, with 7 bases aligning to TRBD1. Per the germline V gene, CDR1 is SGHRS and CDR2 is YFSETQ. The CDR3 has 14 residues. With V trimmed by 0 bases and J by 3 bases, 2 bases remained unmatched.

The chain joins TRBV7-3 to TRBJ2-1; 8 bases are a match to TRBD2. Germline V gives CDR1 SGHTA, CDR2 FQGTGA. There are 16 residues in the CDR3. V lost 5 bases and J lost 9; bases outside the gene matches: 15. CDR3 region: CASSLLPGLVSGEQFF. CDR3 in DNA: TGTGCCAGCAGCCTACTTCCGGGACTAGTATCGGGTGAGCAGTTCTTC.